Listed here are 13 T cell receptor beta chains from one sample, sequenced in a study of cytomegalovirus exposure and HLA in healthy donors. 13 Jbeta primers and 60 Vbeta primers were used for the PCR. Measured with immunoSEQ multiplex PCR; TCRdb has only the in-frame clones, and not every one. The sample has tens of thousands of clones; around 89% are singletons. The sample was PBMCs. All receptors come from a man aged 18 to 35 in good health and CMV-seronegative.

The chain joins TRBV29-1 to TRBJ1-1; the D gene is possibly TRBD1 (5 bases). CDR3 length: 14 amino acids. CDR1 and CDR2 (germline): SQVTM, ANQGSEA. The V gene lost 6 bases and the J gene lost 0 bases, with 14 bases spanning the gap. This CDR3 reads CSVSSGLLNTEAFF. The CDR3 DNA follows: TGCAGCGTGAGCTCGGGACTCCTGAACACTGAAGCTTTCTTT.

The rearrangement joins TRBV15 to TRBJ2-1; 9 nucleotides agree with TRBD2. CDR1 LNHNV and CDR2 YYDKDF come from the germline V gene (reference sequence). V shed 2 bases, J shed 2 bases, and the junction held 10 bases outside the gene matches. The CDR3 totals 18 residues. The chain's CDR3 is CATSRRFSGSPAYNEQFF. In DNA form, the CDR3 reads TGTGCCACCAGCAGACGGTTTAGCGGGAGTCCCGCCTACAATGAGCAGTTCTTC. Supplemented by reference TRBV15 and TRBJ2-1, the full variable domain reads DAMVIQNPRYQVTQFGKPVTLSCSQTLNHNVMYWYQQKSSQAPKLLFHYYDKDFNNEADTPDNFQSRRPNTSFCFLDIRSPGLGDTAMYLCATSRRFSGSPAYNEQFFGPGTRLTVL.

The chain recombines TRBV5-5 with TRBJ2-5, with D perhaps TRBD2 (7 bases). Germline V gives CDR1 SGHKS, CDR2 YYEKEE (reference sequence). Trimming pared 4 bases from V and 5 bases from J, leaving 15 bases between. CDR3 size: 14 residues. The CDR3 is CASSPRGGTETQYF. CDR3 DNA: TGTGCCAGCAGCCCGAGGGGGGGTACCGAGACCCAGTACTTC. The variable domain in full, with the rest retrieved from reference TRBV5-5 and TRBJ2-5, is DAGVTQSPTHLIKTRGQQVTLRCSPISGHKSVSWYQQVLGQGPQFIFQYYEKEERGRGNFPDRFSARQFPNYSSELNVNALLLGDSALYLCASSPRGGTETQYFGPGTRLLVL.

The rearrangement joins TRBV19 to TRBJ2-5; D might be TRBD2 (6 bases). Germline V gives CDR1 LNHDA, CDR2 SQIVND (reference sequence). V was clipped by 6 bases and J by 2 bases, with 19 bases between them. CDR3 length equals 16 residues. Here the CDR3 DNA reads TGTGCCAGTAGGTCGGGGAGGAAGGGGCAACAAGAGACCCAGTACTTC. Residues: CASRSGRKGQQETQYF.

This clone was seen a single time. The CDR3 region has the DNA TGTGCCAGCAAACAGTCCTACGAGCAGTACTTC. Its protein is CASKQSYEQYF. The rearrangement links TRBV28 to TRBJ2-7, with no clear D. The V gene lost 7 bases and the J gene lost 1 base, with 5 bases spanning the gap. The CDR3 covers 11 residues. Germline V lookup: CDR1 MDHEN, CDR2 SYDVKM.

The chain carries TRBV18 and TRBJ1-6; D is unresolved. This CDR3 has 13 amino acids. V gave up 3 bases and J gave up 9 bases, with 9 bases separating them. The V gene's germline CDR1 is KGHSH and CDR2 LQKENI. CDR3 in DNA: TGTGCCAGCTCACCCCAGGATTTTTCACCCCTCCACTTT. It codes for CASSPQDFSPLHF.

In this sample, this clone turned up once. This chain links TRBV5-4 with TRBJ2-3, with D perhaps TRBD2 (6 bases). The CDR3 consists of 15 residues. The V end lost 7 bases, the J end lost 0 bases, and 15 bases lay between the germline ends. Per germline, CDR1 SGHNT and CDR2 YYREEE (reference sequence). CDR3 sequence (DNA): TGTGCCAGCTACCGGACCGGGACTAGCACAGATACGCAGTATTTT. Translating it yields CASYRTGTSTDTQYF.

V is TRBV7-3 and J is TRBJ2-3, with 10 positions matching TRBD2. Trimming took 1 base from V and 6 from J; bases not matched to a gene: 13. The CDR3 runs to 18 residues. The germline V gene has CDR1 SGHTA and CDR2 FQGTGA. Here the CDR3 DNA reads TGTGCCAGCAGCTTAAGAGTCGGTTCTAGCGGGAGTAGGGATACGCAGTATTTT. Its translation is CASSLRVGSSGSRDTQYF. Full variable domain (rest looked up from reference TRBV7-3 and TRBJ2-3): GAGVSQTPSNKVTEKGKYVELRCDPISGHTALYWYRQSLGQGPEFLIYFQGTGAADDSGLPNDRFFAVRPEGSVSTLKIQRTERGDSAVYLCASSLRVGSSGSRDTQYFGPGTRLTVL.

The V gene is TRBV28, the J gene TRBJ2-7; perhaps TRBD1 as D (6 bases). V was pared by 6 bases and J by 1 base, with 10 bases between. Germline V gene lookup returns CDR1 MDHEN and CDR2 SYDVKM. This CDR3 spans 13 amino acids. The CDR3 nucleotides read TGTGCCAGCAGCCGTCAGGGGTCCTACGAGCAGTACTTC. Translation: CASSRQGSYEQYF.

The V gene is TRBV19, the J gene TRBJ2-5; 8 bases align to TRBD2. Germline-derived CDR1 and CDR2 are LNHDA and SQIVND (reference sequence). The junction had 8 bases not matched to a gene; V was cut back by 3 bases and J by 5 bases. The CDR3 loop spans 15 amino acids. DNA of the CDR3: TGTGCCAGTAGTATCCAGCGGGGGACTTGGGAGACCCAGTACTTC. This codes for CASSIQRGTWETQYF.

V and J are TRBV2 and TRBJ1-5; no clear D gene. V lost 3 bases, J lost 5 bases, and 5 bases lay in between. The CDR3 loop spans 12 amino acids. Germline CDR1 SNHLY, CDR2 FYNNEI. The CDR3 region is CASSDGDQPQHF. In nucleotides, the CDR3 is TGTGCCAGCAGTGACGGGGATCAGCCCCAGCATTTT.

This sequence joins TRBV9 and TRBJ1-1; maybe TRBD1 (6 bases). The CDR3 has 16 residues. V dropped 0 bases and J dropped 2 bases, with 14 bases sitting between them. Germline loops: CDR1 SGDLS, CDR2 YYNGEE. CDR3 residues: CASSVGAGQRNTEAFF. CDR3 nucleotide sequence: TGTGCCAGCAGCGTAGGGGCAGGACAGAGAAACACTGAAGCTTTCTTT.

This sequence joins TRBV27 and TRBJ1-1, with TRBD1 matching 7 bases. The trim removed 2 bases at V and 0 bases at J, leaving 18 bases unmatched. Germline CDR1 and CDR2: MNHEY and SMNVEV (reference sequence). This CDR3 is 20 amino acids long. The chain's CDR3 is CASSLNGGMFPGQMNTEAFF. In DNA form, the CDR3 reads TGTGCCAGCAGTTTAAATGGGGGTATGTTCCCGGGACAGATGAACACTGAAGCTTTCTTT.